The 10 T cell receptor beta chains in this list originate from one sample, sequenced in a study of shared clonotypes between healthy human individuals. Sequencing was performed with immunoSEQ multiplex PCR; in TCRdb, only in-frame clones are kept and a portion is missing. The table lists 2 million to 3 million clones, roughly 93% of them singletons. Sample: naive CD4+ T cells from PBMCs. Subset denoted: CD45RA+ positively selected. All receptors come from a man younger than 30 in good health. Some clones in this sample may be carry-over from other donors' samples.

The chain couples TRBV30 to TRBJ1-6; TRBD1 agrees at 7 bases. Germline V lookup: CDR1 GTSNPN, CDR2 SVGIG (reference sequence). CDR3 length: 16 amino acids. Losses at the gene ends were 3 bases for V and 1 base for J; bases not matched to a gene: 6. The CDR3 region is CAWRGGSASYNSPLHF. CDR3 bases: TGTGCCTGGAGAGGGGGCAGTGCTTCCTATAATTCACCCCTCCACTTT.

This clone occurred once. This chain connects TRBV18 to TRBJ1-5; unclear D gene. The CDR3 runs to 12 residues. Per germline, CDR1 KGHSH and CDR2 LQKENI. The germline V and J ends were trimmed by 6 bases and 7 bases, with 10 bases remaining between them. The CDR3 here is CASSVVGQPQHF. CDR3 bases: TGTGCCAGCTCCGTGGTAGGCCAGCCCCAGCATTTT.

With regard to this clone: Other nucleotide sequences from this sample produce the same CDR3. The chain recombines TRBV20-1 with TRBJ2-7; D is ambiguous. V lost 5 bases to trimming and J lost 1 base, with 3 bases between them. CDR3 size: 10 residues. CDR1 DFQATT and CDR2 SNEGSKA come from the germline V gene (reference sequence). The CDR3 loop reads CSAASYEQYF. The CDR3 DNA is TGCAGTGCTGCATCCTACGAGCAGTACTTC.

The genes are TRBV28 and TRBJ1-6, with D unresolved. The germline CDR1 and CDR2 sequences are MDHEN and SYDVKM. Between the trimmed V and J ends, which lost 8 bases and 5 bases, there was a span of 4 bases. This CDR3 comprises 11 residues. CDR3: CASRDNSPLHF. In nucleotides, the CDR3 is TGTGCCAGCCGGGATAATTCACCCCTCCACTTT.

This clone was found once. The chain couples TRBV30 to TRBJ1-2, with D perhaps matching TRBD1 (5 bases). The V and J ends lost 2 bases and 3 bases respectively, with 10 bases between them. CDR3 size: 13 residues. Germline CDR1 and CDR2: GTSNPN and SVGIG (reference sequence). The CDR3 DNA is TGTGCCTGGAGTCCAGGGCGGCACTATGGCTACACCTTC. It encodes CAWSPGRHYGYTF.

The rearrangement links TRBV18 to TRBJ2-6; D perhaps matches TRBD1 (6 bases). CDR1 and CDR2 from the germline V gene are KGHSH and LQKENI. This CDR3 region has 15 residues. V shed 3 bases and J shed 2 bases, with 8 bases lying between them. CDR3 DNA: TGTGCCAGCTCACCTCAGGGGCCTGGGGCCAACGTCCTGACTTTC. This sequence encodes CASSPQGPGANVLTF. Full variable domain (outside the CDR3, taken from reference TRBV18 and TRBJ2-6): NAGVMQNPRHLVRRRGQEARLRCSPMKGHSHVYWYRQLPEEGLKFMVYLQKENIIDESGMPKERFSAEFPKEGPSILRIQQVVRGDSAAYFCASSPQGPGANVLTFGAGSRLTVL.

The chain employs TRBV5-1 and TRBJ1-3; D uncertain. V gave up 5 bases and J gave up 4 bases, with 10 bases separating them. CDR1 SGHRS and CDR2 YFSETQ come from the germline V gene. CDR3 length: 13 amino acids. The chain's CDR3 is CASRPVGGNTIYF. CDR3 coding DNA: TGCGCCAGCAGACCGGTTGGGGGAAACACCATATATTTT.

The chain uses TRBV28 and TRBJ2-5; 7 bases fit TRBD2. The ends lost 8 bases at V and 4 bases at J; junction bases unmatched: 10. The CDR3 covers 14 residues. The germline gives CDR1 MDHEN, CDR2 SYDVKM. CDR3 protein: CASGPAGRLETQYF. CDR3 sequence (DNA): TGTGCCAGCGGCCCAGCGGGAAGGCTAGAGACCCAGTACTTC.

The V gene is TRBV28, the J gene TRBJ1-4; D is perhaps TRBD1 (5 bases). The CDR3 contains 13 residues. The ends were cut back, 6 bases at V and 11 bases at J, with 16 bases in the middle. Germline lookup yields CDR1 MDHEN and CDR2 SYDVKM. The CDR3 here is CASSSVIRGKLFF. CDR3 DNA sequence: TGTGCCAGCAGCTCCGTGATTCGGGGGAAACTGTTTTTT. Filled out from reference TRBV28 and TRBJ1-4, the complete variable domain reads DVKVTQSSRYLVKRTGEKVFLECVQDMDHENMFWYRQDPGLGLRLIYFSYDVKMKEKGDIPEGYSVSREKKERFSLILESASTNQTSMYLCASSSVIRGKLFFGSGTQLSVL.

A remark on this clone: The sample carries other DNA sequences with the same CDR3. The V and J genes are TRBV19 and TRBJ2-7; D is perhaps TRBD2 (5 bases). V lost 3 bases to trimming and J lost 3 bases, with 6 bases between them. Germline CDR1 LNHDA, CDR2 SQIVND (reference sequence). This CDR3 is built from 12 residues. In DNA form, the CDR3 reads TGTGCCAGTAGTATCCGGGGCTACGAGCAGTACTTC. The encoded protein is CASSIRGYEQYF.